The 5 T cell receptor beta chains listed next were all sequenced from one sample in a study of radiotherapy plus CTLA-4 blockade in lung cancer. Sequencing used immunoSEQ multiplex PCR; TCRdb keeps in-frame clones, though not all of them. The sample contains about 60,000 clones, over 80% of which appear only once. The sequences come from peripheral blood, collected from a patient treated with radiotherapy plus ipilimumab. These receptor sequences come from a human donor with non-small cell lung cancer who had a partial response to radiotherapy plus ipilimumab.

The CDR3 here is CASSYTEETQYF. DNA of the CDR3: TGCGCCAGCTCGTACACCGAAGAGACCCAGTACTTC. V usage is TRBV5-1 and J usage is TRBJ2-5; no clear D. Trimming stripped 7 bases from V and 3 bases from J, with 10 bases between. This CDR3 spans 12 amino acids. Germline V gene data show CDR1 as SGHRS and CDR2 as YFSETQ. Full variable domain (missing parts from reference TRBV5-1 and TRBJ2-5): KAGVTQTPRYLIKTRGQQVTLSCSPISGHRSVSWYQQTPGQGLQFLFEYFSETQRNKGNFPGRFSGRQFSNSRSEMNVSTLELGDSALYLCASSYTEETQYFGPGTRLLVL.

The chain combines TRBV6-5 with TRBJ2-5; TRBD2 is a possible D gene (7 bases). CDR3 length: 15 residues. The germline V and J ends were trimmed by 5 bases and 4 bases, with 17 bases remaining between them. Germline V gives CDR1 MNHEY, CDR2 SVGAGI. The chain's CDR3 is CASSNPPGGVETQYF. For the CDR3, the DNA is TGTGCCAGCAGTAATCCCCCGGGGGGCGTAGAGACCCAGTACTTC.

This chain connects TRBV19 to TRBJ1-1; D uncertain. Germline assignment: CDR1 LNHDA and CDR2 SQIVND (reference sequence). V lost 1 base and J 4 bases, leaving 10 bases between the germline ends. The CDR3 runs 14 residues. Here the CDR3 DNA reads TGTGCCAGTAGTATAGGGGCCGGTGCCACTGAAGCTTTCTTT. Protein: CASSIGAGATEAFF.

This sequence joins TRBV7-3 and TRBJ2-3; tentatively, D is TRBD2 (6 bases). The V end was cut by 1 base, the J end by 1 base, with 18 bases between. Germline CDR1 reads SGHTA; CDR2 reads FQGTGA. This CDR3 has 18 amino acids. As DNA, the CDR3 is TGTGCCAGCAGCTTAAACCCTGGGTCGGCGGGACGCACAGATACGCAGTATTTT. Translation gives CASSLNPGSAGRTDTQYF. Full variable domain (rest looked up from reference TRBV7-3 and TRBJ2-3): GAGVSQTPSNKVTEKGKYVELRCDPISGHTALYWYRQSLGQGPEFLIYFQGTGAADDSGLPNDRFFAVRPEGSVSTLKIQRTERGDSAVYLCASSLNPGSAGRTDTQYFGPGTRLTVL.

This chain connects TRBV27 to TRBJ2-3; 10 bases fit TRBD2. This CDR3 has 17 amino acids. Germline V gene data show CDR1 as MNHEY and CDR2 as SMNVEV (reference sequence). The V gene end was trimmed by 6 bases and the J gene end by 4 bases; junction bases not matched to a gene: 13. The CDR3 region is CASSNKRLAGAPDTQYF. CDR3 coding DNA: TGTGCCAGCAGCAACAAGAGGCTAGCGGGGGCCCCAGATACGCAGTATTTT.